This T cell receptor (beta chain) was identified in a study of blood T cells in healthy people across ages. Sample-barcoded 5' priming and a J-beta primer mix drove a second PCR of roughly 6 to 12 cycles. TCRdb analysed the 5' RACE reads with MiXCR anew, one entry per CDR3 protein. The repertoire includes just under 900,000 distinct CDR3 sequences, 29% of them detected once, and 15% to 20% sits in the top ten. The ends were cut back, 0 bases at V and 7 bases at J, with 9 bases in the middle. Germline V lookup: CDR1 LGHNA, CDR2 YSLEER. This CDR3 has 13 amino acids. The V and J genes are TRBV4-3 and TRBJ1-2; tentatively, D is TRBD1 (5 bases). The sample was blood. The source of this sequence is a woman of 80 years or more in good health. CDR3 DNA: TGCGCCAGCAGCCAAGACAGGGCGGTTGGCTACACCTTC. It is translated as CASSQDRAVGYTF.